The rows below give T cell receptor beta chains drawn from one sample of a study of blood T cell repertoires in COVID-19. Profiling relied on immunoSEQ multiplex PCR, and the TCRdb table lists in-frame clones only, not all of them. The sample includes 300,000 to 350,000 clones, approximately 84% of them seen just once. Sequenced: PBMCs or T cells enriched from blood (not recorded which). The origin of the receptors is a woman aged 25 to 39 who had recovered from COVID-19. CDR3s include the opening cysteine and the closing phenylalanine or tryptophan. A D gene is named only where the DNA matches it firmly. Size is stated for part of the rows, as once, few or many counts, or as a class when the clone is expanded.

j_call clone_size d_call v_call cdr3_aa cdr3_nt
TRBJ2-2 - - TRBV6-5 CASQVYAGELFF TGTGCCAGCCAGGTATACGCCGGGGAGCTGTTTTTT
TRBJ1-1 - TRBD1 TRBV29-1 CSVEEGAGTEAFF TGCAGCGTTGAGGAGGGGGCTGGGACTGAAGCTTTCTTT
TRBJ1-5 - - TRBV9 CASSVDAGMGQPQHF TGTGCCAGCAGCGTAGATGCAGGGATGGGCCAGCCCCAGCATTTT
TRBJ2-2 - TRBD2 TRBV14 CASSRTSGVGTGELFF TGTGCCAGCAGCCGCACTAGCGGGGTCGGGACCGGGGAGCTGTTTTTT
TRBJ2-7 - - TRBV6-2/TRBV6-3 CASSYQTGEQYF TGTGCCAGCAGTTACCAAACGGGCGAGCAGTACTTC
TRBJ2-7 - - TRBV28 CASSSYPSAVGDDEQYF TGTGCCAGCAGTTCTTATCCCTCGGCGGTGGGAGACGACGAGCAGTACTTC
TRBJ1-2 - - TRBV10-3 CAISEVVVQHYGYTF TGTGCCATCAGTGAGGTAGTCGTACAGCACTATGGCTACACCTTC
TRBJ1-5 - - TRBV29-1 CSSHRLLYSNQPQHF TGCAGCTCTCACAGGCTACTCTATAGCAATCAGCCCCAGCATTTT
TRBJ1-3 - TRBD1 TRBV2 CASSFGTGSGNTIYF TGTGCCAGCAGTTTTGGGACAGGCTCTGGAAACACCATATATTTT
TRBJ1-2 once TRBD1 TRBV7-9 CASSFDRVNYGYTF TGTGCCAGCAGCTTCGACAGGGTCAACTATGGCTACACCTTC
TRBJ2-7 - TRBD2 TRBV7-2 CASSPLTSGGASQYF TGTGCCAGCAGCCCCCTTACTAGCGGGGGGGCCTCTCAGTACTTC
TRBJ2-7 - - TRBV7-9 CATRQASSYEQYF TGTGCCACCAGGCAGGCGAGCTCCTACGAGCAGTACTTC
TRBJ2-7 - TRBD2 TRBV4-1 CASSQVLTSGAGEQYF TGCGCCAGCAGCCAGGTACTGACTAGCGGGGCAGGGGAGCAGTACTTC
TRBJ1-2 once TRBD1 TRBV3-1/TRBV3-2 CASSQRGAGQGNYGYTF TGTGCCAGCAGCCAAAGGGGGGCGGGACAGGGAAACTATGGCTACACCTTC
TRBJ1-1 - - TRBV5-1 CASRADQGYTEAFF TGCGCCAGCAGAGCGGACCAAGGGTATACTGAAGCTTTCTTT
TRBJ2-6 once TRBD1 TRBV9 CASSPRTGAGANVLTF TGTGCCAGCAGCCCCAGGACAGGGGCCGGGGCCAACGTCCTGACTTTC
TRBJ1-5 - - TRBV5-5 CASTLGVGGSDQPQHF TGTGCCAGCACTTTGGGGGTAGGGGGTAGTGATCAGCCCCAGCATTTT
TRBJ1-1 - - TRBV5-1 CASSHPDRNTEAFF TGCGCCAGCAGCCATCCGGACAGGAACACTGAAGCTTTCTTT
TRBJ2-1 - TRBD2 TRBV5-1 CASSLPGTSGNEQFF TGCGCCAGCAGCTTGCCTGGGACTAGCGGTAATGAGCAGTTCTTC
TRBJ1-5 - - TRBV18 CASSLLRDTVSNQPQHF TGTGCCAGCTCATTACTCCGGGACACCGTTAGCAATCAGCCCCAGCATTTT
TRBJ2-1 - TRBD1 TRBV5-4 CASRSGQGPPNEQFF TGTGCCAGCAGATCGGGACAGGGACCCCCCAATGAGCAGTTCTTC
TRBJ2-7 - TRBD2 TRBV19 CASSIGAGGYEQYF TGTGCCAGTAGTATAGGAGCGGGGGGCTACGAGCAGTACTTC
TRBJ2-1 - - TRBV27 CASSWADYNEQFF TGTGCCAGCAGTTGGGCAGACTACAATGAGCAGTTCTTC
TRBJ1-1 once - TRBV21-1 CASSKERNRGYTEAFF TGTGCCAGCAGCAAAGAGAGGAACAGGGGATACACTGAAGCTTTCTTT
TRBJ2-2 - TRBD2 TRBV7-6 CARRPRGGRGGLNTGELFF TGCGCCCGCCGCCCCCGGGGGGGGCGGGGGGGCCTGAACACCGGGGAGCTGTTTTTT
TRBJ1-1 - - TRBV20-1 CSARRTEAFF TGCAGTGCTAGGAGGACTGAAGCTTTCTTT
TRBJ1-3 once - TRBV3-1/TRBV3-2 CASSQDAGSGFSGAIYF TGTGCCAGCAGCCAAGACGCGGGGAGCGGGTTTAGTGGCGCCATATATTTT
TRBJ2-2 - TRBD1 TRBV28 CASSPIGAGTGKLTGELFF TGTGCCAGCAGTCCTATCGGGGCCGGGACAGGGAAGTTAACCGGGGAGCTGTTTTTT
TRBJ2-1 - - TRBV3-1/TRBV3-2 CASSQVGLPNYNEQFF TGTGCCAGCAGCCAAGTTGGGCTACCGAACTACAATGAGCAGTTCTTC
TRBJ1-1 - TRBD1 TRBV19 CASRRGQGITEAFF TGTGCCAGTAGGAGAGGACAGGGAATCACTGAAGCTTTCTTT
TRBJ1-1 - - TRBV7-9 CASSLYPQQGHGGTEAFF TGTGCCAGCAGCTTATACCCACAGCAGGGGCATGGGGGCACTGAAGCTTTCTTT
TRBJ1-4 - TRBD1 TRBV25-1 CASSDRTGNEKLFF TGTGCCAGCAGTGATCGGACAGGGAATGAAAAACTGTTTTTT
TRBJ2-3 - TRBD1 TRBV3-1/TRBV3-2 CASSPTGVTDTQYF TGTGCCAGCAGCCCTACAGGGGTGACAGATACGCAGTATTTT
TRBJ2-7 - TRBD1 TRBV14 CASSQRVGTGRIIGSDEQYF TGTGCCAGCAGCCAACGAGTCGGGACAGGGAGGATTATAGGGTCGGACGAGCAGTACTTC
TRBJ1-1 - TRBD1 TRBV12-3/TRBV12-4 CASSHRQGTEAFF TGTGCCAGCAGCCATCGACAGGGCACTGAAGCTTTCTTT
TRBJ2-7 - TRBD2 TRBV27 CASRLLLAGGSYEQYF TGTGCCAGCAGACTACTACTAGCGGGGGGGTCCTACGAGCAGTACTTC
TRBJ1-2 - - TRBV5-4 CASSLVVGAYGYTF TGTGCCAGCAGCTTGGTCGTGGGAGCCTATGGCTACACCTTC
TRBJ1-1 once TRBD1 TRBV28 CATSGQGSYMNTEAFF TGTGCCACCTCCGGACAGGGAAGTTACATGAACACTGAAGCTTTCTTT
TRBJ2-7 - - TRBV18 CASSPQGLLYEQYF TGTGCCAGCTCACCCCAGGGTCTCCTCTACGAGCAGTACTTC